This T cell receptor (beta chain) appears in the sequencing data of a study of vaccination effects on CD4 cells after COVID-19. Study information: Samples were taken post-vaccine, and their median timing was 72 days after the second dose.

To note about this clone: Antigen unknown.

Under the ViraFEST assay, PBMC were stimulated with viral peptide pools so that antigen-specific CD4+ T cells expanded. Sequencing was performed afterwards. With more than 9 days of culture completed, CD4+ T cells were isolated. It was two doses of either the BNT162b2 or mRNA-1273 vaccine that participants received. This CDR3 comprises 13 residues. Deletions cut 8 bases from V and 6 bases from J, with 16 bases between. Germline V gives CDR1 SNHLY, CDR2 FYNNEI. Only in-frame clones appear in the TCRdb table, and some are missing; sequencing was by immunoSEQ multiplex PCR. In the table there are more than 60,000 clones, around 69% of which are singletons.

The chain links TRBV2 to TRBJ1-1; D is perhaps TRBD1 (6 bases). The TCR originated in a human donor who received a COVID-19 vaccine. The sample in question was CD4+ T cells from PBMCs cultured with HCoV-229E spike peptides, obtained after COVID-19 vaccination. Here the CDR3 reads CASSRRGESEAFF. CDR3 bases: TGTGCCAGCTCTCGAAGGGGGGAGTCTGAAGCTTTCTTT.